These 19 T cell receptor beta chains came from one sample sequenced in a study of stem cell transplantation in POMP-related autoinflammatory disease. The repertoire was sequenced with immunoSEQ multiplex PCR; TCRdb's copy has only in-frame clones and lacks some. The data show a few thousand clones, more than 85% seen once. The sample was CD4+ follicular helper T cells (Tfh) from PBMCs, taken after stem cell transplantation. The receptors stem from a human patient with POMP-related autoinflammation and immune dysregulation (PRAID). Some T cells may be supplied by the graft donor.

The chain combines TRBV19 with TRBJ1-6; D might be TRBD1 (6 bases). The CDR3 is 12 residues long. V lost 9 bases, J lost 4 bases, and 7 bases lay in between. Germline V CDR1 and CDR2: LNHDA, SQIVND (reference sequence). CDR3 loop: CASGQYNSPLHF. The DNA for the CDR3 is TGTGCCAGCGGACAGTATAATTCACCCCTCCACTTT.

The gene calls are TRBV30 and TRBJ1-6; unclear D gene. Trimming shortened V by 0 bases and J by 0 bases, and 9 bases separated the two germline ends. CDR3 size: 16 residues. Germline V CDR1 and CDR2: GTSNPN, SVGIG (reference sequence). DNA of the CDR3: TGTGCCTGGAGTGTACCCAGAAGCTCCTATAATTCACCCCTCCACTTT. This encodes CAWSVPRSSYNSPLHF.

This clone has just one count. The genes are TRBV18 and TRBJ2-7, with D perhaps matching TRBD1 (6 bases). V was cut by 3 bases and J by 4 bases, with 10 bases left in between. Germline V gene lookup returns CDR1 KGHSH and CDR2 LQKENI. CDR3 length: 13 amino acids. CDR3 protein: CASSPGTSYEQYV. In DNA, the CDR3 is TGTGCCAGCTCACCTGGGACATCTTACGAGCAGTACGTC.

The table lists this clone with a count of one. V and J are TRBV5-1 and TRBJ1-2; no reliable D call. Germline CDR1 reads SGHRS; CDR2 reads YFSETQ. V gave up 0 bases and J gave up 4 bases, with 10 bases separating them. This CDR3 is 14 amino acids long. In nucleotides, the CDR3 is TGCGCCAGCAGCTTGGGTAGGGATCGCTATGGCTACACCTTC. Amino acid sequence: CASSLGRDRYGYTF.

The chain couples TRBV5-3 to TRBJ2-7; no reliable D call. TRBV5-3 is an ORF for which the function is uncertain. The ends were cut back, 2 bases at V and 6 bases at J, with 33 bases in the middle. The CDR3 loop spans 20 amino acids. DNA of the CDR3: TGTGCCAGAAGCTTCCCCGATCTGTCATCCGTAACCGTTCCCCCCCCCGAGCAGTACGTC. Translating it yields CARSFPDLSSVTVPPPEQYV.

This chain connects TRBV15 to TRBJ2-3; the match to TRBD1 covers 7 bases. The J segment lost 2 bases and the V segment lost 1 base, leaving 6 bases of the junction unmatched. The CDR3 is 16 residues long. Germline CDR1 reads LNHNV; CDR2 reads YYDKDF (reference sequence). CDR3 loop: CATSRGLGQLTDTQYF. The CDR3 nucleotides read TGTGCCACCAGCAGAGGGCTGGGACAGCTCACAGATACGCAGTATTTT.

J is TRBJ1-1 and V is TRBV7-9, with D unclear. Germline CDR1 SEHNR, CDR2 FQNEAQ (reference sequence). The CDR3 sequence is 14 residues long. Trimming pared 4 bases from V and 4 bases from J, leaving 13 bases between. In DNA form, the CDR3 reads TGTGCCAGCAGCTCCGGGATCGGGCGCACTGAAGCTTTCTTT. This gives the protein CASSSGIGRTEAFF.

The chain employs TRBV11-2 and TRBJ1-1; D remains ambiguous. Germline-derived CDR1 and CDR2 are SGHAT and FQNNGV. CDR3 length: 14 residues. V lost 3 bases to trimming and J lost 2 bases, with 10 bases between them. The CDR3 loop is CASSLTWGNTEAFF. CDR3 sequence (DNA): TGTGCCAGCAGCTTGACATGGGGAAACACTGAAGCTTTCTTT.

The chain is built from TRBV6-6 and TRBJ2-3, with D possibly matching TRBD1 (5 bases). Germline V gene sequence: CDR1 MNHNY, CDR2 SVGAGI (reference sequence). The CDR3 spans 15 residues. V lost 7 bases to trimming and J lost 1 base, with 15 bases between them. CDR3 DNA sequence: TGTGCCAGCACCCAGGGCGGTGGGGGCACAGATACGCAGTATTTT. Residues: CASTQGGGGTDTQYF.

This chain connects TRBV5-4 to TRBJ2-3; D unresolved. Germline CDR1 and CDR2: SGHNT and YYREEE (reference sequence). The V gene lost 2 bases and the J gene lost 3 bases, with 4 bases spanning the gap. The CDR3 spans 12 residues. The CDR3 reads CASSFATDTQYF. CDR3 sequence (DNA): TGTGCCAGCAGCTTTGCGACAGATACGCAGTATTTT.

The V call is TRBV7-9, the J call TRBJ2-1; 10 bases match TRBD1. V shed 5 bases and J 8 bases; nucleotides not matched to a gene: 9. This CDR3 has 15 residues. The germline CDR1 and CDR2 sequences are SEHNR and FQNEAQ (reference sequence). CDR3: CASSPGTGAGDEQFF. In nucleotides, the CDR3 is TGTGCCAGCAGCCCCGGGACAGGGGCTGGTGATGAGCAGTTCTTC.

This clone was detected once. The chain carries TRBV6-5 and TRBJ2-7; TRBD2 matches 8 bases. The length of the CDR3 is 14 residues. CDR1 is MNHEY and CDR2 is SVGAGI in the germline V gene. Trimming took 6 bases from V and 3 from J; bases not matched to a gene: 7. CDR3 amino acids: CASRLLSGDYEQYV. The CDR3 DNA reads TGTGCCAGCAGATTACTTAGCGGGGACTACGAGCAGTACGTC.

The V and J genes are TRBV6-5 and TRBJ2-7, with 8 bases aligning to TRBD2. The CDR3 loop spans 15 amino acids. The V gene end was trimmed by 6 bases and the J gene end by 0 bases; junction bases not matched to a gene: 7. Germline V gives CDR1 MNHEY, CDR2 SVGAGI. The CDR3 is CASRIAGRSSYEQYF. The CDR3 DNA sequence: TGTGCCAGCAGAATAGCGGGACGAAGCTCCTACGAGCAGTACTTC.

The rearrangement joins TRBV28 to TRBJ1-1; 8 nucleotides line up with TRBD1. There are 13 residues in the CDR3. With 5 bases clipped from V and 6 bases from J, the junction kept 5 bases outside the gene matches. CDR1 is MDHEN, CDR2 SYDVKM, per germline. The CDR3 protein is CASSRDRRSEAFF. The DNA of the CDR3 is TGTGCCAGCAGTAGGGACAGGCGTTCTGAAGCTTTCTTT.

The chain links TRBV7-2 to TRBJ2-3; 7 nucleotides line up with TRBD2. This CDR3 has 15 amino acids. Trimming cost V 5 bases and J 1 base; bases outside gene matches: 6. Per the germline V gene, CDR1 is SGHTA and CDR2 is FQGNSA. This CDR3 is CASSPYTSGTDTQYF. The DNA for the CDR3 is TGTGCCAGCAGCCCGTACACTAGCGGCACAGATACGCAGTATTTT.

The CDR3 loop is CASSEGTVDQPQHF. CDR3 in DNA: TGCGCCAGCAGCGAAGGGACGGTTGATCAGCCCCAGCATTTT. The chain is built from TRBV5-1 and TRBJ1-5; tentatively, D is TRBD1 (5 bases). The CDR3 has 14 residues. With 4 bases removed from V and 5 bases from J, the gap between germline ends came to 13 bases. Germline CDR1 and CDR2: SGHRS and YFSETQ.

The chain is built from TRBV7-2 and TRBJ1-2; D remains unclear. This CDR3 spans 12 amino acids. Germline V gene lookup returns CDR1 SGHTA and CDR2 FQGNSA. V was shortened by 1 base and J by 11 bases, with 11 bases between the two germline ends. CDR3 sequence: CASSLVSGRYTF. As DNA, the CDR3 is TGTGCCAGCAGCTTAGTTTCGGGAAGGTACACCTTC.

This sequence joins TRBV5-8 and TRBJ2-1; no clear D gene. The ends were cut back, 2 bases at V and 6 bases at J, with 12 bases in the middle. The CDR3 runs to 14 residues. CDR1 is SGHTS, CDR2 YDEGEE, per germline. This CDR3 reads CASSFTFSVNEQFF. DNA for the CDR3: TGTGCCAGCAGCTTTACATTTTCCGTCAATGAGCAGTTCTTC.

The J gene is TRBJ1-6, the V gene TRBV15; D call uncertain. The CDR3 is made up of 15 amino acids. With 1 base removed from V and 4 bases from J, the gap between germline ends came to 8 bases. From germline, CDR1 is LNHNV and CDR2 YYDKDF (reference sequence). CDR3 in amino acids: CATSRVPGYNSPLHF. CDR3 nucleotide sequence: TGTGCCACCAGCAGAGTTCCGGGGTATAATTCACCCCTCCACTTT.